The sequence of this T cell receptor beta chain was determined in a study of neurological immune-mediated disorders. Synthesis of cDNA was accomplished via 5'RACE employing 10-nucleotide random UMIs. TCRdb reprocessed the 5' RACE reads with MiXCR, giving one entry per CDR3 protein. The repertoire includes fewer than 80,000 distinct CDR3 sequences, 4% to 6% of them detected once, and 3.4% sits in the top ten. CDR1 and CDR2 (germline): DFQATT, SNEGSKA (reference sequence). Trimming left V 5 bases short and J 9 bases short, with 14 bases between. The CDR3 sequence is 12 residues long. This clonotype was found many times.

Sequenced: PBMCs. The chain combines TRBV20-1 with TRBJ2-4, with D maybe TRBD1 (6 bases). This TCR was sampled from a woman in her 50s with multiple sclerosis. CDR3 bases: TGCAGTGCTCCGGACAGTACAGGCATTCAGTACTTC. Translated: CSAPDSTGIQYF.